This T cell receptor (beta chain) came from a study of blood T cell repertoires in COVID-19. Study details: Acute and convalescent COVID-19 specimens originated in the United States, Italy and Spain. PBMCs, B-cell-depleted T cells, or T cells provided the cDNA or gDNA that made up the material.

The count of this clone is one. In the original workflow: Amplified reference gene primers provided the basis for estimating nucleated cell counts. The assay was immunoSEQ multiplex PCR, and TCRdb's table has in-frame clones only and misses some. V and J calls and clone size come straight from that table; D and trimming were deduced from the DNA. Seen here are some 220,000 clones, 75% to 85% observed once, and the top ten hold 9.7%. The V segment lost 3 bases and the J segment 2 bases; nucleotides outside the gene matches: 3. This CDR3 is 14 amino acids long. The germline CDR1 and CDR2 sequences are SGHTA and FQGNSA.

Sequencing used peripheral blood. The chain carries TRBV7-2 and TRBJ1-2; 7 bases are a match to TRBD1. This sequence was found in a man aged 50-59 years with active or convalescent COVID-19. Here the CDR3 reads CASSLTGSNYGYTF. CDR3 nucleotides: TGTGCCAGCAGCTTGACAGGGTCGAACTATGGCTACACCTTC. Together with reference TRBV7-2 and TRBJ1-2, the CDR3 gives the full variable domain: GAGVSQSPSNKVTEKGKDVELRCDPISGHTALYWYRQSLGQGLEFLIYFQGNSAPDKSGLPSDRFSAERTGGSVSTLTIQRTQQEDSAVYLCASSLTGSNYGYTFGSGTRLTVV.